This entry features one T cell receptor beta chain sequence. Its antigen is undetermined. The data originate from a study of radiotherapy plus CTLA-4 blockade in lung cancer. Whole-study context: Of the patients, more than 15% showed objective responses and about 30% attained disease control.

Chemo-refractory metastatic non-small-cell lung cancer patients received focal radiation with ipilimumab CTLA-4 blockade. Study-wide points: Expansion in blood of tumor-derived TCR clones was seen after radiotherapy plus ipilimumab. Best predicting response, reportedly, were early blood T cell clone dynamics, with interferon-beta.

The assay was immunoSEQ multiplex PCR, and TCRdb's table has in-frame clones only and misses some. The table has around 41,000 clones, roughly 67% seen once; the top ten hold 20% to 30%. Germline V CDR1 and CDR2: SGHDN, FVKESK. The V and J ends lost 3 bases and 5 bases respectively, with 19 bases between them. This CDR3 contains 17 residues. The V and J genes are TRBV14 and TRBJ1-4, with D perhaps matching TRBD1 (5 bases). The sequences come from peripheral blood, collected from a patient treated with radiotherapy plus ipilimumab. The TCR sequence derives from a human donor with non-small cell lung cancer who had a partial response to radiotherapy plus ipilimumab. The CDR3: CASSQDVETATNEKLFF. In nucleotides, the CDR3 is TGTGCCAGCAGCCAGGACGTCGAGACAGCGACGAATGAAAAACTGTTTTTT.